This TCR beta chain comes out of a study of shared clonotypes between healthy human individuals. Assay: immunoSEQ multiplex PCR; the TCRdb copy retains only in-frame clones and omits some. The sample includes under 2,000,000 clones, less than 95% of them seen just once. Germline V gene data show CDR1 as SQVTM and CDR2 as ANQGSEA. V dropped 4 bases and J dropped 0 bases, with 7 bases sitting between them. The length of the CDR3 is 13 residues. Concerning this clone: Other DNA variants within this sample encode the same CDR3.

CD45RO-negative cells were positively selected for CCR7, leaving out terminally differentiated effector memory CD45RA+ cells. The source is a man aged 18 to 30 in good health. The chain is built from TRBV29-1 and TRBJ1-5; TRBD1 might be the D (6 bases). Sequenced material: naive CD8+ T cells sorted from blood. This chain's CDR3 is CSVAGDSNQPQHF. CDR3 nucleotide sequence: TGCAGCGTTGCAGGGGATAGCAATCAGCCCCAGCATTTT.